The rows below give T cell receptor beta chains drawn from one sample of a study of blood T cell repertoires in COVID-19. Using immunoSEQ multiplex PCR, the repertoire was profiled, and TCRdb retains in-frame clones only, with some absent. The sample carries some 56,000 clones, 89% recorded once. The sample comprised peripheral blood. These receptors were collected from a woman aged 60-75 years with COVID-19, enrolled during active disease. Each CDR3 is given with its conserved first and last residue. A D gene is named only where the DNA matches it firmly. Rows give clone size only sometimes, using once, few, many, or a class for an expanded clone.

clone size	V gene	J gene	D gene	CDR3 DNA	CDR3 protein
once	TRBV10-3	TRBJ2-7	TRBD2	TGTGCCATCAGTGAGGGGATGGCGGGGGAGTACTTC	CAISEGMAGEYF
NA	TRBV30	TRBJ1-4	NA	TGTGCCTTGGAGAGGTTGGGAAAACTGTTTTTT	CALERLGKLFF
NA	TRBV27	TRBJ1-3	NA	TGTGCCAGCAAACCTAACAGGGATTCTGGAAACACCATATATTTT	CASKPNRDSGNTIYF
NA	TRBV27	TRBJ2-5	TRBD1	TGTGCCAGCAGTCGCCGGGACAGGCCCCAAGAGACCCAGTACTTC	CASSRRDRPQETQYF
NA	TRBV28	TRBJ2-7	TRBD1	TGTGCCAGCAGTTCCCCCTTTAAGGGACAGGCGACCTACGAGCAGTACTTC	CASSSPFKGQATYEQYF
NA	TRBV2	TRBJ2-1	TRBD2	TGTGCCAGCAGTGAATGGGGGGGTTCTACCTACAATGAGCAGTTCTTC	CASSEWGGSTYNEQFF
NA	TRBV6-1	TRBJ1-2	TRBD1	TGTGCCAGCAGTGAAGCGAGACAGGGGGCGAGCGGCTACACCTTC	CASSEARQGASGYTF
once	TRBV7-2	TRBJ2-7	TRBD2	TGTGCCAGCAGCTTAGGCCCGATAGCGGGAGGTTCCTACGAGCAGTACTTC	CASSLGPIAGGSYEQYF
NA	TRBV4-1	TRBJ1-3	NA	TGCGCCAGCAGCCAAGACCCCCCAATTTCTGGAAACACCATATATTTT	CASSQDPPISGNTIYF
NA	TRBV2	TRBJ2-5	TRBD2	TGTGCCAGCAGTATGGGACTAGCGGGAGGGTTAGAGACCCAGTACTTC	CASSMGLAGGLETQYF
NA	TRBV11-2	TRBJ1-3	NA	TGTGCCAGCAGCCGCGAGGTAGCTGGAAACACCATATATTTT	CASSREVAGNTIYF
NA	TRBV5-1	TRBJ1-2	NA	TGCGCCAGCAGCGTGGACACTAACTATGGCTACACCTTC	CASSVDTNYGYTF
few	TRBV5-4	TRBJ2-7	NA	TGTGCCAGCAGCTTGTCGGGGACTGGCGAGCAGTACTTC	CASSLSGTGEQYF
NA	TRBV19	TRBJ2-1	TRBD2	TGTGCCAGTAGTATAGACGGGCTAGCGGGATTACACCCCTACAATGAGCAGTTCTTC	CASSIDGLAGLHPYNEQFF
NA	TRBV19	TRBJ2-1	TRBD2	TGTGCCAGTACCCCGGCTAGCGGACCCTACAATGAGCAGTTCTTC	CASTPASGPYNEQFF
NA	TRBV19	TRBJ1-1	TRBD1	TGTGCCAGTAGGGGACAGGGAGACACTGAAGCTTTCTTT	CASRGQGDTEAFF
NA	TRBV27	TRBJ1-6	TRBD1	TGTGCCAGCAGTCGGGACAGGGGGAATTCACCCCTCCACTTT	CASSRDRGNSPLHF
NA	TRBV30	TRBJ1-2	TRBD1	TGTGCCTGGAGTGCTACAGGGGGCTATGGCTACACCTTC	CAWSATGGYGYTF
NA	TRBV2	TRBJ1-2	NA	TGTGCCAGCGGAAACAGGGAATATGGCTACACCTTC	CASGNREYGYTF
NA	TRBV6-2/TRBV6-3	TRBJ2-3	NA	TGTGCCAGCAGTTACGGGGGGATTAGAGCAGATACGCAGTATTTT	CASSYGGIRADTQYF
NA	TRBV5-6	TRBJ1-2	NA	TGTGCCAGCAGCTTGTACGGGGAAAGGATCGGCTACACCTTC	CASSLYGERIGYTF
NA	TRBV9	TRBJ2-5	TRBD1	TGTGCCAGCAGCCCCCGACAGGGCCAAGAGACCCAGTACTTC	CASSPRQGQETQYF
NA	TRBV7-2	TRBJ2-3	TRBD2	TGTGCCAGCAGCTTAGGGGCGGGAGGCCCAGATACGCAGTATTTT	CASSLGAGGPDTQYF
NA	TRBV7-7	TRBJ2-2	NA	TGTGCCAGCAGCTTAGCACTTAACACCGGGGAGCTGTTTTTT	CASSLALNTGELFF
NA	TRBV27	TRBJ2-2	TRBD2	TGTGCCAGTCAGGTGCTAGCGGGAGCCGGGGAGCTGTTTTTT	CASQVLAGAGELFF
once	TRBV28	TRBJ2-7	TRBD1	TGTGCCAGCACCGGGGGGACAGGGACCTACGAGCAGTACTTC	CASTGGTGTYEQYF
NA	TRBV18	TRBJ2-7	NA	TGTGCCAGCTCACCCGGGACTGGGGAGTACGAGCAGTACTTC	CASSPGTGEYEQYF